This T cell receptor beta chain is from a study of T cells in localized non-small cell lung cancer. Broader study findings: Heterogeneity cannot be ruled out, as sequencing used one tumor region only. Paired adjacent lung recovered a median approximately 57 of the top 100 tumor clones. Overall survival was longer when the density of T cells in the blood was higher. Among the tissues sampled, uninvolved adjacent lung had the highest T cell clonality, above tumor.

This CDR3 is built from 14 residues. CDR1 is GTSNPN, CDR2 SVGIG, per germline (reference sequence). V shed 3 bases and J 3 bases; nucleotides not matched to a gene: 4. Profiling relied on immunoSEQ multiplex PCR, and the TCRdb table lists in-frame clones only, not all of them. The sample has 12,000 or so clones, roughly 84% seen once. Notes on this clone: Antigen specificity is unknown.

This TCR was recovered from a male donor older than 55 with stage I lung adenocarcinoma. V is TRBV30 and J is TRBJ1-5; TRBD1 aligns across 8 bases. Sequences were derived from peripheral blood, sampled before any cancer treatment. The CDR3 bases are TGTGCCTGGAGCAGGACAGGGATCAATCAGCCCCAGCATTTT. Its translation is CAWSRTGINQPQHF.